The 12 T cell receptor beta chains reported below all come from one sample, sequenced in a study of cytotoxic CD8 clonotypes in ibrutinib-treated CLL. Here immunoSEQ multiplex PCR was the method, and the copy in TCRdb shows in-frame clones only, minus some. This table has fewer than 45,000 clones, around 75% appearing once. The sample here was PBMCs, taken at disease progression, from a patient treated with ibrutinib. Receptors originate from a human donor with chronic lymphocytic leukemia.

The chain joins TRBV4-1 to TRBJ1-2; possible D gene TRBD1, 5 bases. Germline V gene sequence: CDR1 MGHRA, CDR2 YSYEKL. The ends were cut back, 1 base at V and 4 bases at J, with 10 bases in the middle. This CDR3 comprises 14 residues. The CDR3 coding sequence is TGCGCCAGCAGCCAAGCGGGGGGGTTCTATGGCTACACCTTC. Translating it yields CASSQAGGFYGYTF.

This chain links TRBV5-6 with TRBJ2-3; D is unresolved. Germline V gene lookup returns CDR1 SGHDT and CDR2 YYEEEE. Trimming left V 2 bases short and J 0 bases short, with 7 bases between. The CDR3 contains 14 residues. The CDR3 reads CASSLRASTDTQYF. The CDR3 region has the DNA TGTGCCAGCAGCTTAAGGGCTAGCACAGATACGCAGTATTTT.

The V call is TRBV5-1, the J call TRBJ2-3; possible D gene TRBD1, 6 bases. Germline CDR1 is SGHRS and CDR2 is YFSETQ. V was pared by 5 bases and J by 5 bases, with 21 bases between. There are 16 residues in the CDR3. CDR3 DNA sequence: TGCGCCAGCAGTTTCTCAGGGGCCAATCTGGGAGATACGCAGTATTTT. Encoded protein: CASSFSGANLGDTQYF.

This chain joins TRBV6-1 and TRBJ1-1, with TRBD1 matching over 9 bases. CDR1 MNHNS and CDR2 SASEGT come from the germline V gene. This CDR3 is 15 amino acids long. V was pared by 2 bases and J by 6 bases, with 7 bases of the junction left unmatched. The CDR3 DNA reads TGTGCCAGCAGTGAACTTGGGACAGGGACCTCTGAAGCTTTCTTT. Its protein is CASSELGTGTSEAFF.

This clone is labeled as medium-sized. The chain employs TRBV19 and TRBJ1-5, with TRBD1 matching over 9 bases. The CDR3 is 16 residues long. Germline CDR1 and CDR2: LNHDA and SQIVND (reference sequence). Germline trimming cut 10 bases from V and 1 base from J; bases unmatched to any gene: 11. CDR3 DNA sequence: TGTGCCACCGCTAGGACAGGGGCCGCCAGCAATCAGCCCCAGCATTTT. This translates into CATARTGAASNQPQHF.

This clone showed up just a few times. The chain has TRBV29-1 and TRBJ2-7; D is perhaps TRBD1 or TRBD2 (6 bases each). The germline CDR1 and CDR2 sequences are SQVTM and ANQGSEA. V was cut by 5 bases and J by 5 bases, with 13 bases left in between. The CDR3 loop spans 12 amino acids. The CDR3 DNA reads TGCAGCGTTATACACGGGGGCGACGAGCAGTACTTC. As protein: CSVIHGGDEQYF.

The rearrangement uses TRBV6-5 and TRBJ1-2; D is perhaps TRBD1 (6 bases). V lost 6 bases and J 0 bases, leaving 14 bases between the germline ends. The CDR3 runs 15 residues. CDR1 and CDR2 (germline): MNHEY, SVGAGI. CDR3: CASRRGGGSNYGYTF. The CDR3 nucleotides are TGTGCCAGCAGACGCGGGGGGGGCTCTAACTATGGCTACACCTTC.

The chain employs TRBV5-1 and TRBJ2-2, with TRBD1 as a possible D gene (6 bases). The CDR3 contains 14 residues. Germline V lookup: CDR1 SGHRS, CDR2 YFSETQ. Trimming took 4 bases from V and 5 from J, leaving 12 bases between them. For the CDR3, the DNA is TGCGCCAGCAGCCGGGACACTTCTACCGGGGAGCTGTTTTTT. Translation gives CASSRDTSTGELFF.

The count of this clone is one. This chain links TRBV11-3 with TRBJ2-5; 11 bases fit TRBD1. This CDR3 has 15 residues. CDR1 and CDR2 from the germline V gene are SGHNT and YENEEA. V trimming: 5 bases; J trimming: 3 bases; junction bases outside the gene matches: 5. For the CDR3, the DNA is TGTGCCAGCAGCGGGACAGGGGGGAACAAAGAGACCCAGTACTTC. Its translation is CASSGTGGNKETQYF.

J is TRBJ2-5 and V is TRBV5-1; D perhaps matches TRBD2 (5 bases). The tail of the sequence fits TRBJ2-7 better, so the J call may be wrong. The CDR3 covers 13 residues. Germline-derived CDR1 and CDR2 are SGHRS and YFSETQ. Written as DNA, the CDR3 is TGCGCCACCCGTGACCCCCTAGCCGACGAGCAGTACTTC. Residues: CATRDPLADEQYF.

This clone appeared a single time. The chain uses TRBV12-2 and TRBJ2-5; the table's D call, TRBD2, has no DNA check behind it. The tail of the sequence fits TRBJ2-7 better, so the J call may be wrong. TRBV12-2 is reported as a pseudogene. The CDR3 is 11 amino acids. Written as DNA, the CDR3 is TGTGCAAGTCGCCCTAGGCGCGAGCAGTACTTC. Its protein product is CASRPRREQYF.

This clone has just a few counts. The V call is TRBV27, the J call TRBJ2-1; D possibly corresponds to TRBD1 (5 bases). The V gene's germline CDR1 is MNHEY and CDR2 SMNVEV (reference sequence). This CDR3 contains 17 residues. V was trimmed by 2 bases and J by 0 bases, leaving 14 bases between them. The CDR3 coding sequence is TGTGCCAGCAGTTTACAGGGATTAAGGAGCTCCTACAATGAGCAGTTCTTC. It encodes CASSLQGLRSSYNEQFF.